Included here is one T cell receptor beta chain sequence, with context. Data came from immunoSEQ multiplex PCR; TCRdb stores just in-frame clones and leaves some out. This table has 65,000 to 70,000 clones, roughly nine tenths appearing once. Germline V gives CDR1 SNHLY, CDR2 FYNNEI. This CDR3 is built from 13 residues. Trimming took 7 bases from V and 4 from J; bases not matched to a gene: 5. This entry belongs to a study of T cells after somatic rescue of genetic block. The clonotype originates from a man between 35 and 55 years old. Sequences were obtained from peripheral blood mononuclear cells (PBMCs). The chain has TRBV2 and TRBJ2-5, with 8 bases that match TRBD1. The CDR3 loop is CASTRTGRETQYF. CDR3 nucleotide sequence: TGTGCCAGCACCAGGACAGGGCGAGAGACCCAGTACTTC.